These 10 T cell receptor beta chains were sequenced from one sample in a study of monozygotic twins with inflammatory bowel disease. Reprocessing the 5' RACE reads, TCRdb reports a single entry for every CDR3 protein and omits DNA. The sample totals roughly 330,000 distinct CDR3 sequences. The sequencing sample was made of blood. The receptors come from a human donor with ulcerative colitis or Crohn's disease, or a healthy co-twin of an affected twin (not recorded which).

This CDR3 reads CATSDKDRSNQPQHF. The gene calls are TRBV24-1 and TRBJ1-5; TCRdb's D gene call, TRBD1, goes unchecked for lack of DNA. CDR1 is KGHDR, CDR2 SFDVKD, per germline. This CDR3 comprises 15 residues.

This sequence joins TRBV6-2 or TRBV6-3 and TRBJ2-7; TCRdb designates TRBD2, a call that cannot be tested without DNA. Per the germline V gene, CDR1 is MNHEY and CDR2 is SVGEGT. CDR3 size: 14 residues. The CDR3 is CASVRDFGAREQYF.

This CDR3 is CASSTRQFRDVWDEQYF. The J gene is TRBJ2-7, the V gene TRBV12-3 or TRBV12-4; no DNA is available, so the TRBD1 call from TCRdb remains unchecked. The CDR3 spans 17 residues.

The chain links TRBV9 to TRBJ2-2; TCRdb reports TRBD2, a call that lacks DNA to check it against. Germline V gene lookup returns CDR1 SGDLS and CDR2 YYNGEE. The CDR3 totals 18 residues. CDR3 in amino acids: CASSLGLAGGPNTGELFF.

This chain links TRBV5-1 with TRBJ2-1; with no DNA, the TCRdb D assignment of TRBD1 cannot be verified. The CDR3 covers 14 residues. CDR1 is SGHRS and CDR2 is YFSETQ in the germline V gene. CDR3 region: CASSLDRGSNEQFF.

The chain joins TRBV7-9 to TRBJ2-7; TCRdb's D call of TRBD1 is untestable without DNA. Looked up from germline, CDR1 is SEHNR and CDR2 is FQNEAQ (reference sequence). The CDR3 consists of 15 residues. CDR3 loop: CASSPRDRGHYEQYF.

CDR3 sequence reads: CASSLVRATEAFF. This rearrangement joins TRBV7-2 to TRBJ1-1; TCRdb designates TRBD1, a call that cannot be tested without DNA. From germline, CDR1 is SGHTA and CDR2 FQGNSA. CDR3 length: 13 residues.

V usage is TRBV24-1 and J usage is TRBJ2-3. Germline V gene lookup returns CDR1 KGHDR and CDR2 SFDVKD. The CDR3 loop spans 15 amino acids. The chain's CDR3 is CATSDFAGRTDTQYF.

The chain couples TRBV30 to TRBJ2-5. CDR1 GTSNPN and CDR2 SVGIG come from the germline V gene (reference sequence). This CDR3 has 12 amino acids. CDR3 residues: CAWTSYQETQYF. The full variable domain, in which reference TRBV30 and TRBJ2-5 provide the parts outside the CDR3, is SQTIHQWPATLVQPVGSPLSLECTVEGTSNPNLYWYRQAAGRGLQLLFYSVGIGQISSEVPQNLSASRPQDRQFILSSKKLLLSDSGFYLCAWTSYQETQYFGPGTRLLVL.

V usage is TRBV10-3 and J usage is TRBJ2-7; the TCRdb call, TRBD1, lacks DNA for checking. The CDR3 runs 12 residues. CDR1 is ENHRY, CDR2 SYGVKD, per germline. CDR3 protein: CATNRENYEQYF.